This record looks at one T cell receptor beta chain sequence and its context. Germline V CDR1 and CDR2: LGHNA, YSLEER. The V and J ends lost 3 bases and 1 base, in that order; junction bases with no gene match: 6. The CDR3 runs 16 residues. This record belongs to a study of CD8+ T cells in alopecia areata. In each case, RNA was isolated and then reverse transcribed into cDNA as the sequencing template. Produced via immunoSEQ multiplex PCR; TCRdb's table is partial and in-frame only. The sample gives tens of thousands of clones, roughly three fifths of which show up once; approximately 17% is in the top ten.

The sample consisted of CD8+ T cells sorted from blood, taken at week 0. The receptor was derived from a human donor with alopecia areata. The chain joins TRBV4-3 to TRBJ2-5; the match to TRBD2 covers 9 bases. The CDR3 DNA is TGCGCCAGCAGCCATTCCGGGACTAGCCCCCAAGAGACCCAGTACTTC. This codes for CASSHSGTSPQETQYF.